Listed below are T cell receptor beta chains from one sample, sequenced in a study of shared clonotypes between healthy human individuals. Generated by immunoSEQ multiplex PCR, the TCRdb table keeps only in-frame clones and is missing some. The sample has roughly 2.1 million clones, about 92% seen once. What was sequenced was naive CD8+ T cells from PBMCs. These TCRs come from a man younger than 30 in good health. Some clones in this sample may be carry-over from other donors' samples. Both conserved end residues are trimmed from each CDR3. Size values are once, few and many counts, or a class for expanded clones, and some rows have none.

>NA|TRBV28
ASSVLAGLHNEQF
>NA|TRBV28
ASSLWGRLNTGELF
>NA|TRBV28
ASSLDRAREAEAF
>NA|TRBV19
ASSINSNTGELF
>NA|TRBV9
ASSVEGVPLGEQF
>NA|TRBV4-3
ASSQSQQGFSYEQY
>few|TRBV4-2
ASSQTRTMNTEAF
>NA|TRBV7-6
ASSLEGLAGLYEQY
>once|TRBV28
ASSSPRQAGANVLT
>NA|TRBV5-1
ASSPGFDMEEY
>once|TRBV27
ASSLRPGGTYEQY
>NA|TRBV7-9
ASSGVGGSEY
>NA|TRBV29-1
SANRAASPRTEAF
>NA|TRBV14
ASSLPGAGEQY
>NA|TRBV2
ASRNLGGESQPQH
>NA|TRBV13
ASSLAGGGMSTDTQY
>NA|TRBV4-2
ASSQPPDQDESYEQY
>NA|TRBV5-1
ASWNYRDRGENTEAF
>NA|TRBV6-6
ASSYSRASNQPQH
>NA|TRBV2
ASSEGLRGSNQPQH
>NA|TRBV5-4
ASSYDDRPGADTQY
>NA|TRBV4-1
ASRSDRDYEQY
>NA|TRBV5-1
ASSLEGDYGYT
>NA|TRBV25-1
ASSGPGQSRSYNEQF
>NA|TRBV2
ASRPLDGDQPQH
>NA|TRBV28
ASRVGLAVYNEQF
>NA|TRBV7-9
ASSLGGLAVNEQF
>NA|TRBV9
ASRGQGASDTEAF
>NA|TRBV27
ASRGLNRGYEQY
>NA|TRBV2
ASNEQGGNQPQH
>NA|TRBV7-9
ASSLGKTEAF
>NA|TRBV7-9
ASSLAPQETQY
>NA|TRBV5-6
ASSHDPDPDNEQF
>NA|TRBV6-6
ASSYPGGLYEQY
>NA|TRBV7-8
ASSPGDHTDTEAF
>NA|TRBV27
ASSYGLAGIQF
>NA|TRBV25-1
ASTRQGTDTQY
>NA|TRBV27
ASSLRLAGTEAF
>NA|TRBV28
ASSLWLAEANTGELF
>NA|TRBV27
ASSLLGAEQF
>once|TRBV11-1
ASSLSGPWGGSTDTQY
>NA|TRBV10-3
AISEYGSIAGGSYEQY
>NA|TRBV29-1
SVATGTTPYEQY
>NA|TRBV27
ASSLYRGAVDEQF
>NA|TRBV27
ASSQGGLMNTEAF
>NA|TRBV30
AWSVRIHLNTEAF
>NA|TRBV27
ASSLSWTGELF
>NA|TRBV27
ASSSRTSGTYNEQF
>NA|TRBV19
ASSISGIFVDEQF
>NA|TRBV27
ASSVFGDSEAF
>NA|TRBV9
ASSVDKAGNTGELF
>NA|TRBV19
ASSLISGSSYEQY
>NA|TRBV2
ASSDVGDLTHEQF